This passage covers 9 T cell receptor beta chains from one sample sequenced in a study of tumor and adjacent non-tumor tissue in lung cancer. A modified ARM-PCR protocol with three rounds of nested PCR amplified TCRbeta. MiXCR, applied by TCRdb to the multiplex PCR reads, yields one record per CDR3 protein. Of 80,000 or so distinct CDR3 sequences listed, roughly 80% are singletons. RNA was extracted from bulk tissue without any cell sorting. The normal lung tissue was taken more than 3 cm from the tumor edge. Sequenced: distant non-tumor lung tissue. These receptors originate from a man aged 60 to 69 with non-small cell lung cancer.

On this clonotype itself: One end of the junction varies from germline; a read error may be responsible. The rearrangement uses TRBV11-2 and TRBJ2-1; TRBD1 aligns across 7 bases. Germline V lookup: CDR1 SGHAT, CDR2 FQNNGV. This CDR3 is 12 amino acids long. CDR3 loop: CASSLGDSEQLF. The CDR3 nucleotides are TGTGCCAGCAGCTTAGGGGACAGTGAGCAGTTGTTC.

J is TRBJ2-7 and V is TRBV20-1; D not resolved. The length of the CDR3 is 10 residues. V gave up 6 bases and J gave up 8 bases, with 11 bases separating them. The germline gives CDR1 DFQATT, CDR2 SNEGSKA (reference sequence). The CDR3 here is CSAWGYKQYF. The CDR3 nucleotides are TGCAGTGCCTGGGGTTACAAGCAGTACTTC.

This chain joins TRBV6-1 and TRBJ2-1; 8 bases fit TRBD2. J gave up 8 bases and V 10 bases, and 16 bases lay outside the gene matches. The CDR3 extends over 15 amino acids. CDR1 and CDR2 from the germline V gene are MNHNS and SASEGT. CDR3 coding DNA: TGTGCCACCCGACCCTCGGGACTAGGTAAAGATGAGCAGTTCTTC. Its protein is CATRPSGLGKDEQFF.

On this clonotype: At one of its ends the junction is not consistent with the germline gene, which may arise from a read error. The chain links TRBV29-1 to TRBJ2-2; perhaps TRBD2 as D (6 bases). Germline CDR1 SQVTM, CDR2 ANQGSEA. This CDR3 has 12 residues. CDR3 in amino acids: CSAREYNGKLFF. The DNA of the CDR3 is TGCAGTGCCCGGGAGTACAACGGGAAGCTGTTTTTT.

For this clonotype: In this CDR3 the conserved last residue, phenylalanine or tryptophan, is missing, so a read error is likely. It is unclear where the CDR3 begins or ends on the DNA, so no DNA is shown, and the CDR3 is as TCRdb lists it. This sequence joins TRBV11-2 and TRBJ2-3; TRBD2 was called by the table and not checked on the DNA. CDR1 SGHAT and CDR2 FQNNGV come from the germline V gene. Counting both end residues, the CDR3 totals 14 amino acids. CDR3 loop: CASSCPAGGVQHYL.

Comments on this clonotype: This CDR3 fails to terminate in the conserved phenylalanine or tryptophan, so it likely reflects a read error. This rearrangement joins TRBV29-1 to TRBJ2-3; D possibly corresponds to TRBD1 (5 bases). In germline, CDR1 is SQVTM, CDR2 ANQGSEA. This CDR3 spans 13 amino acids. V lost 6 bases and J 6 bases, leaving 16 bases between the germline ends. CDR3 protein: CSVGPLGLDTQYS. DNA for the CDR3: TGCAGCGTGGGGCCCCTTGGATTGGATACGCAGTATTCC.

Points on this clonotype: The junction does not match germline at one end; this may be a read error. The rearrangement links TRBV11-1 to TRBJ2-1, with 10 bases identical to TRBD2. The V gene's germline CDR1 is SGHAT and CDR2 FQDESV (reference sequence). This CDR3 contains 17 residues. The CDR3 loop reads CASSLSRLAGDNNEKFF. The CDR3, as DNA: TGTGCCAGCAGCTTATCTCGGCTAGCGGGAGACAATAATGAGAAGTTCTTC.

This chain joins TRBV5-4 and TRBJ1-1; possible D gene TRBD1, 5 bases. The CDR3 length is 15 residues. V was trimmed by 4 bases and J by 0 bases, leaving 13 bases between them. Germline V gene data show CDR1 as SGHNT and CDR2 as YYREEE (reference sequence). CDR3 loop: CASSPDGGMNTEAFF. CDR3 nucleotide sequence: TGTGCCAGCAGCCCCGATGGGGGGATGAACACTGAAGCTTTCTTT.

Of note for this clonotype: Relative to the germline gene, one junction end is altered; a read error may explain this. The chain has TRBV6-1 and TRBJ1-5; 8 bases align to TRBD1. The germline V gene encodes CDR1 MNHNS and CDR2 SASEGT. The length of the CDR3 is 19 residues. CDR3 in DNA: TGTGCCAGCAGCGCCTTCGGGCCCGACAGGGGTAGGTTGGGTCAGCCCCAGAATTTC. Residues: CASSAFGPDRGRLGQPQNF.